A single sample gave rise to the 21 T cell receptor beta chains below, sequenced in a study of T cell responses to AZD1222 COVID-19 vaccine. Profiling relied on immunoSEQ multiplex PCR, and the TCRdb table lists in-frame clones only, not all of them. This sample has over 100,000 clones, with approximately 89% found just once. Sample: peripheral blood, taken on day 0 of AZD1222 vaccination. Receptors originate from an adult in good health.

The rearrangement uses TRBV7-8 and TRBJ1-3; D is unresolved. This CDR3 is built from 13 residues. Germline V gene data show CDR1 as SGHVS and CDR2 as FQNEAQ. V lost 11 bases to trimming and J lost 2 bases, with 13 bases between them. The CDR3 loop is CAGTADAGNTIYF. As DNA, the CDR3 is TGTGCCGGCACGGCGGATGCTGGAAACACCATATATTTT. The full variable domain, rest sourced from reference TRBV7-8 and TRBJ1-3, is GAGVSQSPRYKVAKRGQDVALRCDPISGHVSLFWYQQALGQGPEFLTYFQNEAQLDKSGLPSDRFFAERPEGSVSTLKIQRTQQEDSAVYLCAGTADAGNTIYFGEGSWLTVV.

This clone was observed a few times. The rearrangement links TRBV10-3 to TRBJ2-1; no reliable D call. Germline V lookup: CDR1 ENHRY, CDR2 SYGVKD. The V end was cut by 2 bases, the J end by 5 bases, with 4 bases between. This CDR3 is built from 12 residues. The CDR3 protein is CAISETNNEQFF. Here the CDR3 DNA reads TGTGCCATCAGTGAGACAAACAATGAGCAGTTCTTC.

This clone has just one count. The rearrangement joins TRBV11-2 to TRBJ1-1, with 7 positions matching TRBD1. V trimming: 5 bases; J trimming: 1 base; junction bases outside the gene matches: 7. The CDR3 loop spans 15 amino acids. Germline V gives CDR1 SGHAT, CDR2 FQNNGV. The CDR3 DNA sequence: TGTGCCAGCAGCCTCTTCGGGACAGCGAACACTGAAGCTTTCTTT. Amino acid sequence: CASSLFGTANTEAFF. The whole variable domain, remainder taken from reference TRBV11-2 and TRBJ1-1, is EAGVAQSPRYKIIEKRQSVAFWCNPISGHATLYWYQQILGQGPKLLIQFQNNGVVDDSQLPKDRFSAERLKGVDSTLKIQPAKLEDSAVYLCASSLFGTANTEAFFGQGTRLTVV.

V is TRBV24-1 and J is TRBJ2-7; D is undetermined. Germline V gene sequence: CDR1 KGHDR, CDR2 SFDVKD. Between the trimmed V and J ends, which lost 2 bases and 7 bases, there was a span of 11 bases. The CDR3 runs 13 residues. The CDR3 DNA sequence: TGTGCCACCAGTGATTCAAATACCGGAGAGCAGTACTTC. Translating gives CATSDSNTGEQYF.

V usage is TRBV19 and J usage is TRBJ1-6; D ambiguous. The length of the CDR3 is 15 residues. Germline assignment: CDR1 LNHDA and CDR2 SQIVND (reference sequence). V lost 6 bases, J lost 4 bases, and 13 bases lay in between. CDR3 amino acids: CASRSEDVYNSPLHF. The CDR3 DNA reads TGTGCCAGTAGGTCTGAGGATGTATATAATTCACCCCTCCACTTT.

This clone was found once. The chain has TRBV7-9 and TRBJ2-7, with TRBD1 matching 7 bases. The germline CDR1 and CDR2 sequences are SEHNR and FQNEAQ (reference sequence). J lost 4 bases, V lost 4 bases, and 10 bases had no gene match. CDR3 length: 15 amino acids. This CDR3 reads CASSSLTGDGYEQYF. The CDR3 DNA is TGTGCCAGCAGCTCCCTTACAGGGGATGGGTACGAGCAGTACTTC.

This clone has just one count. This rearrangement joins TRBV3-1 (or the pseudogene TRBV3-2) to TRBJ1-5; 7 bases map to TRBD1. Germline trimming cut 4 bases from V and 7 bases from J; bases unmatched to any gene: 7. The CDR3 totals 14 residues. Germline-derived CDR1 and CDR2 are LGHDT and YNNKEL (reference sequence). DNA for the CDR3: TGTGCCAGCAGCCCTGACAGGGTCGGGCAGCCCCAGCATTTT. This gives the protein CASSPDRVGQPQHF.

This rearrangement joins TRBV5-1 to TRBJ2-5; TRBD2 matches 7 bases. This CDR3 has 15 amino acids. Germline values: CDR1 SGHRS, CDR2 YFSETQ. V lost 4 bases, J lost 1 base, and 7 bases stayed unmatched. The CDR3 here is CASSPEGGVQETQYF. As DNA, the CDR3 is TGCGCCAGCAGCCCGGAGGGAGGGGTCCAAGAGACCCAGTACTTC.

This clone was counted only a few times. V and J are TRBV27 and TRBJ2-7; TRBD2 agrees at 10 bases. Germline V gene data show CDR1 as MNHEY and CDR2 as SMNVEV (reference sequence). The CDR3 covers 17 residues. V trimming: 2 bases; J trimming: 2 bases; junction bases outside the gene matches: 9. Here the CDR3 reads CASSLTSGLAATYEQYF. CDR3 coding DNA: TGTGCCAGCAGTTTAACCTCAGGACTAGCGGCGACCTACGAGCAGTACTTC.

The CDR3 here is CASSDSDNTEAFF. The CDR3 nucleotides are TGTGCCAGCAGTGACTCAGACAACACTGAAGCTTTCTTT. The chain combines TRBV6-4 with TRBJ1-1; D gene unclear. V was cut by 0 bases and J by 2 bases, with 4 bases left in between. Germline V CDR1 and CDR2: MRHNA, SNTAGT. The CDR3 loop spans 13 amino acids.

The CDR3 DNA is TGTGCCACCAGTGATTTGGGAAGGGGGCGCTACACCTTC. Translated: CATSDLGRGRYTF. J is TRBJ1-2 and V is TRBV24-1; 7 nucleotides match TRBD1. Germline V CDR1 and CDR2: KGHDR, SFDVKD. V lost 0 bases, J lost 9 bases, and 3 bases stayed unmatched. CDR3 length: 13 residues.

The chain uses TRBV30 and TRBJ2-1, with D perhaps TRBD2 (6 bases). V was shortened by 5 bases and J by 7 bases, with 6 bases between the two germline ends. The length of the CDR3 is 10 residues. The germline gives CDR1 GTSNPN, CDR2 SVGIG (reference sequence). DNA of the CDR3: TGTGCCTGGGGGGGGAATGAGCAGTTCTTC. Its protein is CAWGGNEQFF.

This sequence joins TRBV5-1 and TRBJ1-4; D ambiguous. V dropped 0 bases and J dropped 7 bases, with 7 bases sitting between them. Germline V gives CDR1 SGHRS, CDR2 YFSETQ. The CDR3 contains 13 residues. The CDR3 protein is CASSLGGSEKLFF. CDR3 sequence (DNA): TGCGCCAGCAGCTTGGGCGGGAGTGAAAAACTGTTTTTT.

The chain combines TRBV5-1 with TRBJ2-7; D perhaps matches TRBD1 (5 bases). Germline CDR1 is SGHRS and CDR2 is YFSETQ. The ends were cut back, 4 bases at V and 4 bases at J, with 21 bases in the middle. The length of the CDR3 is 16 residues. The CDR3, as DNA: TGCGCCAGCAGCACGACAGCCACAACCTCTTTATACGAGCAGTACTTC. Translating it yields CASSTTATTSLYEQYF.

The chain links TRBV6-5 to TRBJ1-1, with TRBD1 matching 8 bases. The V segment lost 7 bases and the J segment 7 bases; nucleotides outside the gene matches: 8. The CDR3 is 13 amino acids. CDR1 is MNHEY and CDR2 is SVGAGI in the germline V gene. The CDR3 region has the DNA TGTGCCAGCATTTCACAGGGGGTGGGTGAAGCTTTCTTT. This encodes CASISQGVGEAFF.

The J gene is TRBJ1-2, the V gene TRBV13, with a tentative D call TRBD1 (5 bases). The CDR3 is 18 residues long. Germline-derived CDR1 and CDR2 are PRHDT and FYEKMQ (reference sequence). V was shortened by 4 bases and J by 5 bases, with 26 bases between the two germline ends. The CDR3 DNA reads TGTGCCAGCAGCTCCCTGATCTCACCGGACGGGGCCCTTTATGGCTACACCTTC. Translating gives CASSSLISPDGALYGYTF.

V usage is TRBV30 and J usage is TRBJ2-7; 9 nucleotides align to TRBD1. The V gene end was trimmed by 7 bases and the J gene end by 2 bases; junction bases not matched to a gene: 12. CDR1 GTSNPN and CDR2 SVGIG come from the germline V gene (reference sequence). CDR3 size: 15 residues. CDR3 in DNA: TGTGCCTCAAATGGACTCGGACAGGGGACCTACGAGCAGTACTTC. This translates into CASNGLGQGTYEQYF.

The chain links TRBV6-5 to TRBJ1-4, with 8 bases aligning to TRBD1. CDR3 size: 14 residues. CDR1 and CDR2 (germline): MNHEY, SVGAGI. V shed 10 bases and J 7 bases; nucleotides not matched to a gene: 11. The CDR3 coding sequence is TGTGCCATTTGCCCGACAGGGGAAATTGAAAAACTGTTTTTT. It yields the protein CAICPTGEIEKLFF.

The chain joins TRBV4-3 to TRBJ1-5, with D unclear. Between the trimmed V and J ends, which lost 1 base and 2 bases, there was a span of 9 bases. CDR1 LGHNA and CDR2 YSLEER come from the germline V gene. CDR3 length: 15 residues. The CDR3 sequence is CASSQGRGRNQPQHF. CDR3 coding DNA: TGCGCCAGCAGCCAAGGACGGGGTCGCAATCAGCCCCAGCATTTT.

The chain joins TRBV29-1 to TRBJ2-2; D perhaps matches TRBD2 (5 bases). Germline CDR1 is SQVTM and CDR2 is ANQGSEA. The CDR3 is made up of 13 amino acids. V lost 0 bases and J lost 7, with 9 bases in between. The CDR3 region is CSVEDGVGGELFF. CDR3 nucleotide sequence: TGCAGCGTTGAAGACGGGGTGGGCGGGGAGCTGTTTTTT.

The rearrangement uses TRBV3-1 (or the pseudogene TRBV3-2) and TRBJ2-3; no definite D call. Germline CDR1 LGHDT, CDR2 YNNKEL (reference sequence). The CDR3 consists of 14 residues. Trimming removed 3 bases from V and 6 bases from J, with 13 bases in between. Written as DNA, the CDR3 is TGTGCCAGCAGCCAGGGCTCCGCCGGGGATACGCAGTATTTT. The encoded protein is CASSQGSAGDTQYF.